In its sample, the clone carrying this T cell receptor (beta chain) was seen a few times. This sample is drawn from a study of neurological immune-mediated disorders. The making of cDNA relied on 5'RACE with 10-nucleotide random UMIs. TCRdb reprocessed the 5' RACE reads with MiXCR, giving one entry per CDR3 protein. The sample includes more than 45,000 distinct CDR3 sequences, around a tenth of them seen just once. Germline V CDR1 and CDR2: MNHEY, SVGAGI. J was trimmed by 4 bases and V by 3 bases; bases with no gene match: 5. This CDR3 has 14 residues. The origin of this receptor is a woman between 35 and 50 years old with HTLV-1-associated myelopathy (HAM/TSP). Input material: PBMCs. The V gene is TRBV6-5, the J gene TRBJ1-1; 7 bases fit TRBD1. CDR3 DNA: TGTGCCAGCAGTTATAAGGGGGCTGTCACTGAAGCTTTCTTT. Its translation: CASSYKGAVTEAFF.